The 11 T cell receptor beta chains in this list originate from one sample, sequenced in a study of cytomegalovirus exposure and HLA in healthy donors. Use of 60 Vbeta and 13 Jbeta primers characterized the PCR. Using immunoSEQ multiplex PCR, the repertoire was profiled, and TCRdb retains in-frame clones only, with some absent. The sample contains about 180,000 clones, under 80% of which appear only once. Sequencing was performed on PBMCs. The receptors shown here come from a woman aged 25 to 39 in good health and CMV-seropositive.

The chain has TRBV7-2 and TRBJ2-5, with TRBD2 matching over 8 bases. The CDR3 is 16 amino acids. From germline, CDR1 is SGHTA and CDR2 FQGNSA. J was trimmed by 1 base and V by 4 bases; bases with no gene match: 8. The CDR3 bases are TGTGCCAGCAGCTCAGGCACGGGGGGGGGCCAAGAGACCCAGTACTTC. It codes for CASSSGTGGGQETQYF.

The chain combines TRBV28 with TRBJ1-4; D uncertain. The length of the CDR3 is 13 residues. Germline V gene lookup returns CDR1 MDHEN and CDR2 SYDVKM. V lost 6 bases and J 0 bases, leaving 5 bases between the germline ends. For the CDR3, the DNA is TGTGCCAGCAGCCCTCCAACTAATGAAAAACTGTTTTTT. Protein sequence: CASSPPTNEKLFF.

This clone was detected only a few times. The J gene is TRBJ1-2, the V gene TRBV14; a possible D gene is TRBD1 (5 bases). V was shortened by 0 bases and J by 4 bases, with 12 bases between the two germline ends. The CDR3 is made up of 15 amino acids. Germline V lookup: CDR1 SGHDN, CDR2 FVKESK. CDR3 amino acids: CASSQDKDRFYGYTF. The DNA for the CDR3 is TGTGCCAGCAGCCAAGATAAAGACAGATTCTATGGCTACACCTTC.

This chain connects TRBV30 to TRBJ2-7; TRBD1 matches at 7 bases. The J segment lost 5 bases and the V segment lost 2 bases, leaving 9 bases of the junction unmatched. The CDR3 totals 14 residues. Germline V gene sequence: CDR1 GTSNPN, CDR2 SVGIG (reference sequence). In nucleotides, the CDR3 is TGTGCCTGGAGTATGGGACAGACCCACAACGAGCAGTACTTC. As protein: CAWSMGQTHNEQYF.

The chain carries TRBV30 and TRBJ2-1; tentatively, D is TRBD2 (6 bases). The V end was cut by 3 bases, the J end by 2 bases, with 14 bases between. The germline gives CDR1 GTSNPN, CDR2 SVGIG (reference sequence). CDR3 length: 15 residues. In nucleotides, the CDR3 is TGTGCCTGGAGAAGGATGGGGGGAACCTACAATGAGCAGTTCTTC. It specifies CAWRRMGGTYNEQFF. Looking up the rest from reference TRBV30 and TRBJ2-1 gives the full variable domain: SQTIHQWPATLVQPVGSPLSLECTVEGTSNPNLYWYRQAAGRGLQLLFYSVGIGQISSEVPQNLSASRPQDRQFILSSKKLLLSDSGFYLCAWRRMGGTYNEQFFGPGTRLTVL.

J is TRBJ1-2 and V is TRBV10-3; D remains unclear. V gave up 8 bases and J gave up 8 bases, with 21 bases separating them. The CDR3 spans 14 residues. CDR1 and CDR2 (germline): ENHRY, SYGVKD. DNA of the CDR3: TGTGCCATCCCCCAGGATGTGGGCGCTCGGGGCTACACCTTC. Amino acids: CAIPQDVGARGYTF.

CDR3 sequence: CASSFGGLGKTQYF. CDR3 bases: TGTGCCAGCAGCTTTGGGGGACTGGGGAAGACCCAGTACTTC. The chain recombines TRBV12-1 with TRBJ2-5; TRBD2 was called by the table and not checked on the DNA. TRBV12-1 is designated a pseudogene. This CDR3 has 14 amino acids.

This clone was detected only once. The V and J genes are TRBV9 and TRBJ2-5; 9 positions agree with TRBD1. The assigned J gene may be wrong: the sequence end matches TRBJ2-7 better. Germline CDR1 SGDLS, CDR2 YYNGEE. This CDR3 region has 16 residues. The CDR3 DNA follows: TGTGCCAGCAGCCTCAGTCCGGGACAGGGTGGATACGAGCAGTACTTC. Amino acid sequence: CASSLSPGQGGYEQYF.

CDR3 protein: CASSPFSGGSGNTIYF. CDR3 nucleotides: TGTGCCAGCAGTCCTTTTTCAGGGGGCTCTGGAAACACCATATATTTT. The rearrangement joins TRBV27 to TRBJ1-3, with 7 bases identical to TRBD1. V was pared by 5 bases and J by 0 bases, with 7 bases of the junction left unmatched. There are 16 residues in the CDR3. Germline V lookup: CDR1 MNHEY, CDR2 SMNVEV (reference sequence).

This clone has a handful of counts. The chain recombines TRBV19 with TRBJ1-2, with 7 bases aligning to TRBD1. CDR3 length equals 15 residues. Germline V gives CDR1 LNHDA, CDR2 SQIVND (reference sequence). Trimming cost V 5 bases and J 5 bases; bases outside gene matches: 11. This CDR3 is CASSLSYSGGYGYTF. The CDR3 DNA sequence: TGTGCCAGTAGTCTCTCTTATTCAGGGGGGTATGGCTACACCTTC.

A few counts support this clone. This chain connects TRBV5-1 to TRBJ2-1, with TRBD2 matching over 11 bases. Germline CDR1 is SGHRS and CDR2 is YFSETQ. This CDR3 is built from 14 residues. Trimming cost V 5 bases and J 5 bases; bases outside gene matches: 3. CDR3 in amino acids: CASRSGLADNEQFF. As DNA, the CDR3 is TGCGCCAGCAGGTCGGGACTAGCGGACAATGAGCAGTTCTTC.